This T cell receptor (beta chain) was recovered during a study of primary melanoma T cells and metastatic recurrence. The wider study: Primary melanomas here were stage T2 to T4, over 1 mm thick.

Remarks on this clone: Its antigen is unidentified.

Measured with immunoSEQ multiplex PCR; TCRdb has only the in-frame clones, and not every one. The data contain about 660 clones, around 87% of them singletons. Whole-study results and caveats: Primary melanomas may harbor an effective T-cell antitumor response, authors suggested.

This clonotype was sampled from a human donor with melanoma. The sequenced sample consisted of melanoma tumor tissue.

The CDR3 DNA reads TGTGCCAGCAGCTTAGTGCGGGGAGCGTTTAGTGAGCAGTTCTTC. Its protein product is CASSLVRGAFSEQFF. This chain uses TRBV7-6 with TRBJ2-1; TRBD2 is a possible D gene (6 bases). The CDR3 is 15 amino acids. The germline V gene has CDR1 SGHVS and CDR2 FNYEAQ. V was pared by 1 base and J by 9 bases, with 16 bases between.